This TCR beta chain was captured by sequencing in a study of control samples from healthy donors and cancer patients. Repertoires were generated with immunoSEQ multiplex PCR, while TCRdb's copy carries only in-frame clones and drops some. This repertoire shows about 160,000 clones, over 90% found once; its top ten account for around 0.92%. Per germline, CDR1 SGHRS and CDR2 YFSETQ. The CDR3 covers 15 residues. The ends lost 0 bases at V and 5 bases at J; junction bases unmatched: 5. The chain recombines TRBV5-1 with TRBJ2-5, with 9 bases matching TRBD1. The receptor was derived from a woman in her twenties or thirties in good health. Sequencing used blood. CDR3 residues: CASSLARDRAETQYF. The DNA of the CDR3 is TGCGCCAGCAGCTTGGCGCGGGACAGGGCCGAGACCCAGTACTTC.